The next 7 T cell receptor beta chains were all read from a single sample in a study of shared clonotypes between healthy human individuals. TCRdb's table, derived via immunoSEQ multiplex PCR, lists solely in-frame clones and lacks some. The table shows approximately 400,000 clones, with around 96% occurring only once. Source material: memory CD8+ T cells sorted from blood. The subset: CD45RO+ cells pooled with CCR7-negative TemRA cells. The receptors come from a man in his thirties or forties in good health.

This clone occurred once. The chain carries TRBV2 and TRBJ2-7; D remains ambiguous. V lost 8 bases and J 1 base, leaving 12 bases between the germline ends. CDR3 length: 13 residues. The V gene's germline CDR1 is SNHLY and CDR2 FYNNEI. The CDR3 DNA reads as TGTGCCAGCTACCCAAGGGAATCCTACGAGCAGTACTTC. This encodes CASYPRESYEQYF.

This chain connects TRBV5-4 to TRBJ1-2, with D unclear. Germline CDR1 is SGHNT and CDR2 is YYREEE (reference sequence). The CDR3 loop spans 13 amino acids. V shed 5 bases and J shed 5 bases, with 13 bases lying between them. The CDR3 bases are TGTGCCAGCAGTCCCTCGCTGAAATATGGCTACACCTTC. Translated: CASSPSLKYGYTF.

The chain links TRBV5-1 to TRBJ1-1, with 9 bases lining up with TRBD1. V lost 7 bases and J lost 11; bases outside the gene matches: 21. CDR3 size: 16 residues. Germline CDR1 SGHRS, CDR2 YFSETQ. CDR3 DNA sequence: TGCGCCAGCTCCTCCGGGACAGGGCACTTAGAGGGGGTGGCTTTCTTT. This gives the protein CASSSGTGHLEGVAFF.

The chain has TRBV11-2 and TRBJ1-2; D call uncertain. V was clipped by 0 bases and J by 2 bases, with 19 bases between them. CDR1 is SGHAT and CDR2 is FQNNGV in the germline V gene. The CDR3 runs 18 residues. CDR3 nucleotides: TGTGCCAGCAGCTTAGATCCGATGTCTTGGTCCCCGAACTATGGCTACACCTTC. It specifies CASSLDPMSWSPNYGYTF. Variable domain in full (rest from reference TRBV11-2 and TRBJ1-2): EAGVAQSPRYKIIEKRQSVAFWCNPISGHATLYWYQQILGQGPKLLIQFQNNGVVDDSQLPKDRFSAERLKGVDSTLKIQPAKLEDSAVYLCASSLDPMSWSPNYGYTFGSGTRLTVV.

The chain has TRBV2 and TRBJ2-3; a possible D gene is TRBD1 (6 bases). The length of the CDR3 is 13 residues. With 9 bases removed from V and 7 bases from J, the gap between germline ends came to 17 bases. Germline-derived CDR1 and CDR2 are SNHLY and FYNNEI. Here the CDR3 reads CARRLGGQNTQYF. As DNA, the CDR3 is TGTGCCAGGAGGCTAGGAGGACAGAATACGCAGTATTTT.

The gene calls are TRBV28 and TRBJ2-7; perhaps TRBD1 as D (6 bases). The germline V gene encodes CDR1 MDHEN and CDR2 SYDVKM. The CDR3 has 13 residues. Trimming removed 6 bases from V and 3 bases from J, with 12 bases in between. The DNA for the CDR3 is TGTGCCAGCAGACGACAGGTCAACTACGAGCAGTACTTC. As protein: CASRRQVNYEQYF.

This rearrangement joins TRBV19 to TRBJ2-5; 7 nucleotides match TRBD1. Germline CDR1 reads LNHDA; CDR2 reads SQIVND (reference sequence). With V trimmed by 1 base and J by 5 bases, 7 bases remained unmatched. CDR3 length: 15 residues. For the CDR3, the DNA is TGTGCCAGTAGTATAGTCACAGGGGCAGTGGAGACCCAGTACTTC. Translated: CASSIVTGAVETQYF.